This T cell receptor beta chain was sequenced for a study of T-cell reconstitution after alpha-beta-depleted transplantation in children. The study's findings and limits: T cells produced anew were the main source of T-cell counts and diversity one year after transplant. Reports say that about two months after transplant, the alpha-beta T cells came out of several hundred graft clones that had expanded.

On this clonotype: No antigen is known for it.

The TCRbeta library was prepared with unique molecular identifiers. MiXCR, run by TCRdb on the PCR reads, gives a single entry per CDR3 protein. Among a few hundred thousand distinct CDR3 sequences listed, approximately 7.3% were seen once. Deletions cut 2 bases from V and 9 bases from J, with 11 bases between. The germline V gene encodes CDR1 MNHEY and CDR2 SVGEGT. The CDR3 is 13 residues long. This chain connects TRBV6-2 or TRBV6-3 to TRBJ2-1; tentatively, D is TRBD2 (5 bases). The material was peripheral blood, obtained 360 days after TCRalphabeta/CD19-depleted stem cell transplant. The clonotype comes from a female patient under 10 years old who had a stem cell transplant for Fanconi anemia, so the T cells may come from the graft donor. CDR3 amino acids: CASSYRRNREQFF. CDR3 DNA sequence: TGTGCCAGCAGTTACCGGAGGAATCGTGAGCAGTTCTTC.